This TCR beta chain was profiled in a study of beta chain features in type 1 diabetes. General study results and limits: The influence of HLA type on TCRB rearrangement stayed undetermined. More deletions and fewer insertions at VDJ junctions were found in patients with type 1 diabetes.

Sequencing targeted expressed TCRB transcripts, as all isolated RNA had been reverse transcribed. TCRdb's copy holds only in-frame clones and misses some; the assay was immunoSEQ multiplex PCR. The sample has about 240,000 clones, 25% to 35% seen once. Germline CDR1 KGHSH, CDR2 LQKENI. Deletions cut 5 bases from V and 4 bases from J, with 14 bases between. This CDR3 contains 14 residues. A few counts support this clone. What it recognizes is unknown. V and J are TRBV18 and TRBJ1-1; TRBD1 might be the D (6 bases). The specimen sequenced was central memory CD4+ T cells from blood. This clonotype was sampled from a man under 40 in good health. Here the CDR3 DNA reads TGTGCCAGCTCAGGTTCGGGGGCTAGCACTGAAGCTTTCTTT. Translated: CASSGSGASTEAFF. Drawing the rest from reference TRBV18 and TRBJ1-1, the complete variable domain is NAGVMQNPRHLVRRRGQEARLRCSPMKGHSHVYWYRQLPEEGLKFMVYLQKENIIDESGMPKERFSAEFPKEGPSILRIQQVVRGDSAAYFCASSGSGASTEAFFGQGTRLTVV.